This T cell receptor (beta chain) was recovered during a study of OX40 agonist ivuxolimab in advanced cancers. Background on the study: Patients were dosed intravenously with ivuxolimab at 0.01 to 10 mg/kg every 2 weeks.

Here immunoSEQ multiplex PCR was the method, and the copy in TCRdb shows in-frame clones only, minus some. The sample shows approximately 68,000 clones, about 92% of them seen only once. Findings of the study overall: Low normalized T-cell clonal expansion was also seen in some nonresponders.

Per the germline V gene, CDR1 is SGHTA and CDR2 is FQGNSA. There are 15 residues in the CDR3. V gave up 5 bases and J gave up 6 bases; unmatched junction bases: 8. Turning to this clone: The antigen is unknown.

The V gene is TRBV7-2, the J gene TRBJ2-3, with TRBD2 identical over 10 bases. The specimen comprised CD4+ or CD8+ T cells sorted from blood, sampled in a trial of the OX40 agonist ivuxolimab. The source is an adult with an advanced solid tumor such as melanoma, head and neck, liver or kidney cancer. DNA for the CDR3: TGTGCCAGCAGCCCACTAGCGGGGCCGAAGGATACGCAGTATTTT. Its translation: CASSPLAGPKDTQYF.